The 31 T cell receptor beta chains presented below share a single source sample, sequenced in a study of cytomegalovirus exposure and HLA in healthy donors (dated by TCRdb to about 2017). Libraries were constructed by the immunoSEQ multiplex PCR assay. The multiplex PCR relied on a mix of 60 forward primers for TCR Vbeta segments and 13 reverse primers for TCR Jbeta segments. As stored in TCRdb, this immuneACCESS dataset retains in-frame rearrangements with V and J assigned. A fraction of the clones does not appear; measured against another copy, unresolved V genes explain less than half of the discrepancy, and the remainder lacks a known reason. In all, the sample holds about 180,000 clones, and 60% to 85% of those were seen once. The ten biggest clones cover 4.5% to 6% of the sample. Sequenced input: PBMCs. All receptors come from a man between 40 and 49 years old in good health and CMV-seronegative.

Comments on this clone: The same CDR3 can be traced to other DNA sequences in this sample. This CDR3 reads CATSSGLRETQYF. The CDR3 nucleotides read TGTGCCACCAGCAGTGGACTCAGAGAGACCCAGTACTTC. The V and J genes are TRBV15 and TRBJ2-5; TRBD2 might be the D (5 bases). Germline V gene lookup returns CDR1 LNHNV and CDR2 YYDKDF (reference sequence). V lost 3 bases and J 4 bases, leaving 9 bases between the germline ends. The CDR3 extends over 13 amino acids.

CDR3: CSVLTSATKEQYF. The CDR3 coding sequence is TGCAGCGTACTCACTAGCGCGACTAAGGAGCAGTACTTC. This sequence joins TRBV29-1 and TRBJ2-7; 7 nucleotides align to TRBD2. The CDR3 sequence is 13 residues long. Trimming removed 6 bases from V and 7 bases from J; junction bases left unmatched: 12. From germline, CDR1 is SQVTM and CDR2 ANQGSEA.

The genes are TRBV6-1 and TRBJ2-3, with 11 nucleotides matching TRBD1. CDR1 is MNHNS and CDR2 is SASEGT in the germline V gene. The ends lost 2 bases at V and 4 bases at J; junction bases unmatched: 14. The CDR3 sequence is 19 residues long. CDR3 nucleotides: TGTGCCAGCAGTGAAACACCGGGAGGGACAGGGGGTTCGGCAGATACGCAGTATTTT. Translating it yields CASSETPGGTGGSADTQYF.

This sequence joins TRBV4-3 and TRBJ2-1; 12 bases line up with TRBD2. V was pared by 3 bases and J by 5 bases, with 5 bases of the junction left unmatched. The CDR3 length is 16 residues. Germline loops: CDR1 LGHNA, CDR2 YSLEER. The CDR3 nucleotides are TGCGCCAGCAGCCATGCCGGACTAGCGGGGAACAATGAGCAGTTCTTC. It specifies CASSHAGLAGNNEQFF.

The chain uses TRBV4-1 and TRBJ2-7; tentative D call: TRBD2 (5 bases). Trimming removed 4 bases from V and 4 bases from J, with 20 bases in between. The CDR3 runs 16 residues. Germline V gene lookup returns CDR1 MGHRA and CDR2 YSYEKL. The CDR3: CASSLLSDSGLYEQYF. DNA for the CDR3: TGCGCCAGCAGCCTCCTGTCGGACTCCGGATTGTACGAGCAGTACTTC.

The J gene is TRBJ2-5, the V gene TRBV5-1, with 12 bases fitting TRBD1. The CDR3 covers 16 residues. Germline V lookup: CDR1 SGHRS, CDR2 YFSETQ. V was clipped by 5 bases and J by 0 bases; unmatched bases: 5. CDR3 protein: CASSPGTGGYQETQYF. CDR3 bases: TGCGCCAGCAGTCCCGGGACAGGGGGCTACCAAGAGACCCAGTACTTC. The full variable domain, rest sourced from reference TRBV5-1 and TRBJ2-5, is KAGVTQTPRYLIKTRGQQVTLSCSPISGHRSVSWYQQTPGQGLQFLFEYFSETQRNKGNFPGRFSGRQFSNSRSEMNVSTLELGDSALYLCASSPGTGGYQETQYFGPGTRLLVL.

The chain is built from TRBV5-1 and TRBJ1-6; maybe TRBD1 (6 bases). CDR1 and CDR2 (germline): SGHRS, YFSETQ. V was shortened by 0 bases and J by 8 bases, with 9 bases between the two germline ends. The CDR3 spans 14 residues. The CDR3 sequence is CASSLGDKHSPLHF. The CDR3 DNA reads as TGCGCCAGCAGCTTGGGGGACAAGCATTCACCCCTCCACTTT.

This clone was seen only once. The chain carries TRBV6-1 and TRBJ2-7; 12 bases are shared with TRBD1. CDR1 and CDR2 (germline): MNHNS, SASEGT. The CDR3 runs 14 residues. Losses at the gene ends were 9 bases for V and 7 bases for J; bases not matched to a gene: 10. CDR3 sequence: CASGPGQGAGEQYF. DNA of the CDR3: TGTGCCAGTGGACCGGGACAGGGGGCAGGTGAGCAGTACTTC.

The CDR3 loop reads CASNPGQGKPNYGYTF. For the CDR3, the DNA is TGTGCCAGCAATCCGGGACAGGGTAAACCTAACTATGGCTACACCTTC. This chain uses TRBV21-1 with TRBJ1-2; the table's D call, TRBD1, was not checked against the DNA. TRBV21-1 is recorded as a pseudogene. The CDR3 totals 16 residues.

The CDR3 spells CASSLTPTILAGADTQYF. DNA of the CDR3: TGCGCCAGCAGCTTGACCCCGACAATACTAGCGGGAGCAGATACGCAGTATTTT. The chain uses TRBV5-1 and TRBJ2-3; 11 nucleotides align to TRBD2. From germline, CDR1 is SGHRS and CDR2 YFSETQ. The CDR3 spans 18 residues. V gave up 1 base and J gave up 4 bases; unmatched junction bases: 11.

The chain carries TRBV2 and TRBJ1-1; 11 nucleotides align to TRBD1. The CDR3 is 13 amino acids. V lost 7 bases and J lost 4; bases outside the gene matches: 2. Germline V gene sequence: CDR1 SNHLY, CDR2 FYNNEI. CDR3 DNA: TGTGCCAGCATGGGGACAGGGGGCACTGAAGCTTTCTTT. This sequence encodes CASMGTGGTEAFF.

The chain has TRBV6-6 and TRBJ2-2; TRBD2 matches at 7 bases. CDR3 length equals 15 residues. In germline, CDR1 is MNHNY, CDR2 SVGAGI (reference sequence). The ends lost 8 bases at V and 5 bases at J; junction bases unmatched: 11. CDR3 bases: TGTGCCAGCTCCGACGGGGGGAGTTATACCGGGGAGCTGTTTTTT. Its translation is CASSDGGSYTGELFF.

This clone was picked up a small number of times. The V and J genes are TRBV7-8 and TRBJ1-4; TRBD1 is a possible D gene (6 bases). V was cut by 5 bases and J by 2 bases, with 12 bases left in between. Germline V gene data show CDR1 as SGHVS and CDR2 as FQNEAQ. This CDR3 is 15 amino acids long. For the CDR3, the DNA is TGTGCCAGCAGCCCTGCCAGGGGCACTAATGAAAAACTGTTTTTT. Encoded protein: CASSPARGTNEKLFF.

The gene calls are TRBV5-1 and TRBJ2-2, with 9 bases that match TRBD1. The CDR3 sequence is 16 residues long. Losses at the gene ends were 2 bases for V and 2 bases for J; bases not matched to a gene: 4. Germline CDR1 and CDR2: SGHRS and YFSETQ. DNA for the CDR3: TGCGCCAGCAGCTTCCTACAGGGGGCCAACACCGGGGAGCTGTTTTTT. Translating gives CASSFLQGANTGELFF.

CDR3 protein: CASTSGTKVSGANVLTF. The CDR3 region has the DNA TGTGCCAGTACCTCCGGGACAAAAGTCTCTGGGGCCAACGTCCTGACTTTC. This sequence joins TRBV19 and TRBJ2-6; TRBD1 is a possible D gene (6 bases). The CDR3 has 17 residues. V gave up 7 bases and J gave up 0 bases, with 16 bases separating them. In germline, CDR1 is LNHDA, CDR2 SQIVND (reference sequence).

This clone has just a few counts. The chain employs TRBV7-8 and TRBJ1-2, with 9 bases identical to TRBD1. Germline V gene data show CDR1 as SGHVS and CDR2 as FQNEAQ. V lost 2 bases and J lost 5; bases outside the gene matches: 15. The CDR3 has 18 amino acids. The CDR3 sequence: CASSLMSSITGGGYGYTF. The DNA for the CDR3 is TGTGCCAGCAGCTTAATGTCCTCTATAACAGGGGGCGGGTATGGCTACACCTTC.

The chain links TRBV10-2 to TRBJ2-2, with 11 positions matching TRBD1. V lost 6 bases, J lost 5 bases, and 8 bases stayed unmatched. The CDR3 sequence is 16 residues long. Germline CDR1 WSHSY, CDR2 SAAADI. CDR3 residues: CASRKPGQGGTGELFF. CDR3 nucleotide sequence: TGCGCCAGCAGGAAACCGGGACAGGGGGGGACCGGGGAGCTGTTTTTT.

This chain joins TRBV18 and TRBJ2-5; 12 nucleotides line up with TRBD1. The end of the DNA aligns better with TRBJ2-7, so the J call may be wrong. Germline V gene lookup returns CDR1 KGHSH and CDR2 LQKENI. This CDR3 is 15 amino acids long. CDR3 residues: CASSPGTGGNYEQYF. The CDR3 region has the DNA TGTGCCAGCTCTCCCGGGACAGGGGGCAACTACGAGCAGTACTTC.

The rearrangement links TRBV18 to TRBJ1-5, with a possible D match to TRBD1 (5 bases). Germline V gives CDR1 KGHSH, CDR2 LQKENI. Trimming took 2 bases from V and 3 from J, leaving 14 bases between them. There are 16 residues in the CDR3. This chain's CDR3 is CASSPWGGVNNQPQHF. In DNA, the CDR3 is TGTGCCAGCTCACCATGGGGGGGAGTGAACAATCAGCCCCAGCATTTT.

The V gene is TRBV10-1, the J gene TRBJ2-5; the D gene is possibly TRBD1 (7 bases). The J call may be wrong; the DNA end is better matched by TRBJ2-7. The CDR3 totals 15 residues. Germline values: CDR1 WNHNN, CDR2 SYGVQD (reference sequence). This chain's CDR3 is CASSARDSKTYEQYF. The CDR3 nucleotides are TGCGCCAGCAGTGCGCGGGACAGTAAAACCTACGAGCAGTACTTC.

This clone appeared once. The rearrangement links TRBV10-3 to TRBJ1-2; tentative D call: TRBD1 (6 bases). Trimming removed 8 bases from V and 7 bases from J, with 14 bases in between. The CDR3 covers 12 residues. In germline, CDR1 is ENHRY, CDR2 SYGVKD. Here the CDR3 reads CAIRDIVLGYTF. CDR3 sequence (DNA): TGTGCCATCCGGGACATAGTACTTGGCTACACCTTC.

This chain links TRBV5-1 with TRBJ2-1; 9 bases fit TRBD1. Looked up from germline, CDR1 is SGHRS and CDR2 is YFSETQ. With V trimmed by 4 bases and J by 5 bases, 4 bases remained unmatched. The CDR3 has 14 residues. The CDR3 sequence is CASSATGGHNEQFF. CDR3 in DNA: TGCGCCAGCAGCGCGACAGGGGGTCACAATGAGCAGTTCTTC.

The chain joins TRBV10-2 to TRBJ1-1; D unclear. This CDR3 has 14 residues. Looked up from germline, CDR1 is WSHSY and CDR2 is SAAADI. Trimming took 3 bases from V and 5 from J, leaving 13 bases between them. CDR3 nucleotide sequence: TGCGCCAGCAGTGACCCGGGGTACCGGACTGAAGCTTTCTTT. Translated, it gives CASSDPGYRTEAFF.

The chain links TRBV7-9 to TRBJ2-3; 11 positions agree with TRBD2. This CDR3 region has 17 residues. Germline V gene data show CDR1 as SEHNR and CDR2 as FQNEAQ (reference sequence). Trimming removed 5 bases from V and 6 bases from J; junction bases left unmatched: 13. CDR3 protein: CASSPTTSGAVGDTQYF. CDR3 coding DNA: TGTGCCAGCAGCCCAACGACTAGCGGGGCGGTTGGGGATACGCAGTATTTT.

The chain couples TRBV5-1 to TRBJ1-2; 8 positions match TRBD1. This CDR3 region has 15 residues. Germline CDR1 and CDR2: SGHRS and YFSETQ. The junction had 6 bases not matched to a gene; V was cut back by 0 bases and J by 5 bases. Here the CDR3 reads CASSLAGGGFYGYTF. The CDR3 region has the DNA TGCGCCAGCAGCTTGGCAGGGGGCGGTTTTTATGGCTACACCTTC.

The chain uses TRBV6-5 and TRBJ2-5; 10 bases are a match to TRBD1. Looked up from germline, CDR1 is MNHEY and CDR2 is SVGAGI. This CDR3 has 16 amino acids. J gave up 4 bases and V 0 bases, and 5 bases lay outside the gene matches. CDR3 sequence reads: CASSYSTGGPGETQYF. CDR3 sequence (DNA): TGTGCCAGCAGTTACTCGACAGGGGGCCCAGGAGAGACCCAGTACTTC.

The V gene is TRBV5-4, the J gene TRBJ2-7; 8 bases fit TRBD1. Germline CDR1 and CDR2: SGHNT and YYREEE (reference sequence). The CDR3 has 14 residues. V trimming: 0 bases; J trimming: 2 bases; junction bases outside the gene matches: 1. CDR3 in amino acids: CASSLGTGPYEQYF. The CDR3 region has the DNA TGTGCCAGCAGCTTGGGGACAGGGCCCTACGAGCAGTACTTC.

The chain has TRBV19 and TRBJ2-4; maybe TRBD1 (5 bases). The CDR3 runs to 17 residues. With 0 bases removed from V and 3 bases from J, the gap between germline ends came to 15 bases. Germline lookup yields CDR1 LNHDA and CDR2 SQIVND (reference sequence). CDR3 region: CASSIDPVGLGKNIQYF. CDR3 DNA sequence: TGTGCCAGTAGTATAGATCCAGTGGGGCTTGGCAAAAACATTCAGTACTTC.

This chain joins TRBV7-9 and TRBJ2-7; TRBD1 agrees at 8 bases. The germline V gene encodes CDR1 SEHNR and CDR2 FQNEAQ (reference sequence). The CDR3 covers 14 residues. V was pared by 3 bases and J by 5 bases, with 6 bases of the junction left unmatched. The CDR3 region is CASSFWDRPNEQYF. In DNA, the CDR3 is TGTGCCAGCAGCTTCTGGGACAGGCCTAACGAGCAGTACTTC. The entire variable domain, with the rest obtained from reference TRBV7-9 and TRBJ2-7, is as follows: DTGVSQNPRHKITKRGQNVTFRCDPISEHNRLYWYRQTLGQGPEFLTYFQNEAQLEKSRLLSDRFSAERPKGSFSTLEIQRTEQGDSAMYLCASSFWDRPNEQYFGPGTRLTVT.

This clone was detected a few times. The chain recombines TRBV5-5 with TRBJ2-5; tentatively, D is TRBD2 (6 bases). Trimming took 0 bases from V and 0 from J, leaving 12 bases between them. CDR3 size: 16 residues. Germline CDR1 SGHKS, CDR2 YYEKEE (reference sequence). CDR3 bases: TGTGCCAGCAGCTTGGCCATTGCGGGATACCAAGAGACCCAGTACTTC. This translates into CASSLAIAGYQETQYF.

This clone occurred once. The CDR3 protein is CATSRGGTSTDTQYF. The DNA of the CDR3 is TGTGCCACCAGCAGAGGCGGCACTAGCACAGATACGCAGTATTTT. The J gene is TRBJ2-3, the V gene TRBV15; D uncertain. Germline lookup yields CDR1 LNHNV and CDR2 YYDKDF (reference sequence). V lost 1 base and J 0 bases, leaving 8 bases between the germline ends. This CDR3 spans 15 amino acids.